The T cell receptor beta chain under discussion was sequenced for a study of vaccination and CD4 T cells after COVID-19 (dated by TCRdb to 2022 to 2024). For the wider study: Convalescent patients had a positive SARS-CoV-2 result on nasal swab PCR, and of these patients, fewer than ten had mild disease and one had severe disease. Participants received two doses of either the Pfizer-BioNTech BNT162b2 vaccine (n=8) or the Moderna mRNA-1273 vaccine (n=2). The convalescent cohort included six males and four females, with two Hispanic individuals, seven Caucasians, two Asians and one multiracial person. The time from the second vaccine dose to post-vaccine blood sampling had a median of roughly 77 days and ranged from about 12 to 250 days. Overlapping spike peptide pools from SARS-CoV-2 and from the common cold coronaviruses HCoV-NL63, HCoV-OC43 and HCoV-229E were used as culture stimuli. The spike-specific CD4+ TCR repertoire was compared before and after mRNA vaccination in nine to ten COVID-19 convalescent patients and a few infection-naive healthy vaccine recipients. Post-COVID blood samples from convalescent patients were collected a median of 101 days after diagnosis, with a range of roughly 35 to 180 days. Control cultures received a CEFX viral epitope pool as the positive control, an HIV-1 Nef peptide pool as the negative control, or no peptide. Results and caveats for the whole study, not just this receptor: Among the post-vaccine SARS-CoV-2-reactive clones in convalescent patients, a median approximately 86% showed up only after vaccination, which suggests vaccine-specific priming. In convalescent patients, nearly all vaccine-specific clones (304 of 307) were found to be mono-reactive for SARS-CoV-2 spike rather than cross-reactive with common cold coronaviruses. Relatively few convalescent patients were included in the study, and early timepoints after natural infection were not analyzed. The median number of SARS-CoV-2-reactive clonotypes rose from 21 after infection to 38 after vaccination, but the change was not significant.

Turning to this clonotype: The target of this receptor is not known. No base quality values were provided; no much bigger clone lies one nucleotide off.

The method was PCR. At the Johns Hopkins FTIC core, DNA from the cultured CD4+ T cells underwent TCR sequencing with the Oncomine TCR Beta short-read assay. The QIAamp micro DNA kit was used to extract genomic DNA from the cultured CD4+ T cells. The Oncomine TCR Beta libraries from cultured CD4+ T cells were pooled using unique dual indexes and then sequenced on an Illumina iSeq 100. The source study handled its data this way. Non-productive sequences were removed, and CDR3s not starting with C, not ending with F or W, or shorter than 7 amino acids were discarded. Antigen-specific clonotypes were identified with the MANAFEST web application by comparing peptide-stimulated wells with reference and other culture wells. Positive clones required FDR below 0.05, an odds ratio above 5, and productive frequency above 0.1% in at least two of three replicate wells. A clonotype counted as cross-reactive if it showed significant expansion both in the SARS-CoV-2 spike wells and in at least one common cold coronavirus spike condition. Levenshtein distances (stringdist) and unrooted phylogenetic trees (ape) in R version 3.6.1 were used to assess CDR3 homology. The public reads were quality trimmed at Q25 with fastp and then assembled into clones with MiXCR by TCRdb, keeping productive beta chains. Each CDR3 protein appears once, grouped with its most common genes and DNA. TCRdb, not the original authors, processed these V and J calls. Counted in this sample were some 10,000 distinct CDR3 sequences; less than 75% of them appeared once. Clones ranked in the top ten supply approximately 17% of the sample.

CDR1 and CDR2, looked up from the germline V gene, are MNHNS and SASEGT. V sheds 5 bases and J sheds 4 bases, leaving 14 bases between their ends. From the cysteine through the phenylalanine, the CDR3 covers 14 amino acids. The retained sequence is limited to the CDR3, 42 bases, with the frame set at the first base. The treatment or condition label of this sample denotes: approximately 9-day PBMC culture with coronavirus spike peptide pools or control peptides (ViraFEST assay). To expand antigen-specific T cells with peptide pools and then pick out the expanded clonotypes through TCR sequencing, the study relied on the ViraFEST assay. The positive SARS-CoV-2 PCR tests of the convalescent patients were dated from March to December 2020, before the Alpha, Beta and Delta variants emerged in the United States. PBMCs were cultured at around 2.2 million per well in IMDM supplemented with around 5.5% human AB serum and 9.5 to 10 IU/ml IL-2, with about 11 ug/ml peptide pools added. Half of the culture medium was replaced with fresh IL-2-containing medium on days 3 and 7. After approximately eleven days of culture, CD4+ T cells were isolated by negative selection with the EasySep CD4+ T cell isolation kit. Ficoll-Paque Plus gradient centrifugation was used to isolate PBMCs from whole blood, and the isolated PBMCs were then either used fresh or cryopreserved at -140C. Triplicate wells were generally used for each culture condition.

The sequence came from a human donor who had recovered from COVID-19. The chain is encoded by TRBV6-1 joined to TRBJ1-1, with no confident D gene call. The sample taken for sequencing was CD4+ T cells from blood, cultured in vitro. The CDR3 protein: CASSPLRGGTEAFF. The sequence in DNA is TGTGCCAGCAGTCCCTTGAGAGGAGGCACTGAAGCTTTCTTT.